Following are 8 T cell receptor beta chains from one sample sequenced in a study of identical twins. TCRdb re-called the 5' RACE reads with MiXCR, one entry per CDR3 protein. The repertoire holds 1,800,000 or so distinct CDR3 sequences, with less than 40% as singletons. The sample was cord blood. The receptor source for this set is a newborn girl in good health.

This clonotype turned up a few times. The J gene is TRBJ1-2, the V gene TRBV20-1; 7 bases fit TRBD1. The trim removed 6 bases at V and 4 bases at J, leaving 8 bases unmatched. Germline V gives CDR1 DFQATT, CDR2 SNEGSKA (reference sequence). This CDR3 comprises 13 residues. CDR3 region: CSATRQGGYGYTF. The CDR3 DNA follows: TGCAGTGCAACCCGACAGGGCGGCTATGGCTACACCTTC.

This chain uses TRBV20-1 with TRBJ2-5; TRBD2 aligns across 11 bases. The DNA end lines up better with TRBJ2-7; the J call may be wrong. This CDR3 is built from 14 residues. Germline V gene sequence: CDR1 DFQATT, CDR2 SNEGSKA (reference sequence). CDR3: CSAISGRVFYEQYF. The CDR3 DNA follows: TGCAGTGCTATTAGCGGGAGGGTATTCTACGAGCAGTACTTC.

This clonotype was counted ten times or more. The chain links TRBV11-2 to TRBJ2-4; TRBD1 matches at 7 bases. The CDR3 runs 14 residues. Germline lookup yields CDR1 SGHAT and CDR2 FQNNGV. V gave up 5 bases and J gave up 3 bases; unmatched junction bases: 4. The CDR3 nucleotides are TGTGCCAGCAGCCTAGGGGACAGCAAAAACATTCAGTACTTC. Translated, it gives CASSLGDSKNIQYF.

This clonotype was recorded many times. The rearrangement joins TRBV7-9 to TRBJ2-7, with D tentatively TRBD1 (5 bases). Germline values: CDR1 SEHNR, CDR2 FQNEAQ (reference sequence). V was shortened by 1 base and J by 3 bases, with 7 bases between the two germline ends. CDR3 size: 13 residues. The CDR3 region has the DNA TGTGCCAGCAGCTTAGAGGGGTACTACGAGCAGTACTTC. Protein product: CASSLEGYYEQYF. The whole variable domain, filled in from reference TRBV7-9 and TRBJ2-7, reads DTGVSQNPRHKITKRGQNVTFRCDPISEHNRLYWYRQTLGQGPEFLTYFQNEAQLEKSRLLSDRFSAERPKGSFSTLEIQRTEQGDSAMYLCASSLEGYYEQYFGPGTRLTVT.

The V and J genes are TRBV20-1 and TRBJ2-1; D is unclear. Judging by the DNA end, TRBJ2-7 fits better; the J call may be wrong. The CDR3 spans 13 residues. From germline, CDR1 is DFQATT and CDR2 SNEGSKA (reference sequence). For the CDR3, the DNA is TGCAGTGCTAGTACGAGCTCCTACAATGAGCAGTACTTC. Translated: CSASTSSYNEQYF.

The rearrangement joins TRBV20-1 to TRBJ2-1, with D unresolved. Trimming removed 3 bases at V and 3 bases at J, with 12 bases between. Germline V gene data show CDR1 as DFQATT and CDR2 as SNEGSKA (reference sequence). The CDR3 runs to 14 residues. The CDR3 spells CSASAVGNYNEQFF. Here the CDR3 DNA reads TGCAGTGCTAGTGCGGTGGGGAACTACAATGAGCAGTTCTTC.

A few counts support this clonotype. The chain recombines TRBV20-1 with TRBJ2-3; no definite D call. Germline-derived CDR1 and CDR2 are DFQATT and SNEGSKA (reference sequence). Between the trimmed V and J ends, which lost 4 bases and 0 bases, there was a span of 11 bases. The CDR3 extends over 14 amino acids. This CDR3 reads CSATSTTSTDTQYF. The CDR3 DNA reads as TGCAGTGCTACCTCTACCACTAGCACAGATACGCAGTATTTT.

The rearrangement links TRBV29-1 to TRBJ2-5; weak D call: TRBD2 (6 bases). The J call may be mistaken, given a closer DNA end match to TRBJ2-1. The V gene's germline CDR1 is SQVTM and CDR2 ANQGSEA. CDR3 length: 12 amino acids. The CDR3 nucleotides read TGCAGCGTCTACAGACTAGGGGAGACCCAGTTCTTC. Translating gives CSVYRLGETQFF.